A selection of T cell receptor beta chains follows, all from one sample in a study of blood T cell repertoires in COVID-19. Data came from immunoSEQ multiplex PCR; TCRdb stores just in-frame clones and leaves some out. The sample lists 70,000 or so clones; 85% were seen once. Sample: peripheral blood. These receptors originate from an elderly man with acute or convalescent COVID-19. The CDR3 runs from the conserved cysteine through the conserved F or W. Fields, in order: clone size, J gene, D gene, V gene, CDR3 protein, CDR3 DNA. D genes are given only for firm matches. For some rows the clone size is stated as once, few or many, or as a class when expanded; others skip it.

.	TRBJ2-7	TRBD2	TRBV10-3	CATGSGRDWDEQYF	TGTGCCACCGGTAGCGGGAGGGACTGGGACGAGCAGTACTTC
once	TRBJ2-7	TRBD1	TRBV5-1	CASSSQGAYEQYF	TGCGCCAGCAGCTCCCAGGGGGCCTACGAGCAGTACTTC
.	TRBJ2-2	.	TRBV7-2	CASSLATGSTGELFF	TGTGCCAGCAGCTTAGCAACAGGGTCGACCGGGGAGCTGTTTTTT
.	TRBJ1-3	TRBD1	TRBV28	CASSPLTGTAGNTIYF	TGTGCCAGCAGTCCCCTGACAGGGACAGCCGGAAACACCATATATTTT
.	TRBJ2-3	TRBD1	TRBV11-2	CASSLERTGVTQYF	TGTGCCAGCAGCTTAGAGAGAACAGGGGTCACGCAGTATTTT
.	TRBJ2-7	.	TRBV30	CACAGQYEQYF	TGTGCCTGCGCTGGACAGTACGAGCAGTACTTC
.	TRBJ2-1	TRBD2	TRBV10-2	CASRTTSGLYSYNEQFF	TGCGCCAGCAGGACCACTAGCGGGTTGTACTCCTACAATGAGCAGTTCTTC
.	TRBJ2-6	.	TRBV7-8	CASSLAGGGAPGANVLTF	TGTGCCAGCAGCTTAGCCGGAGGGGGGGCGCCTGGGGCCAACGTCCTGACTTTC
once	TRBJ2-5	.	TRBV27	CASRLGGYQETQYF	TGTGCCAGCAGGTTGGGGGGATACCAAGAGACCCAGTACTTC
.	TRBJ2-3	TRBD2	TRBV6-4	CASTGTSGIADTQYF	TGTGCCAGCACCGGGACTAGCGGGATCGCAGATACGCAGTATTTT
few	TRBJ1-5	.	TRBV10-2	CASSEGEARNQPQHF	TGCGCCAGCAGTGAGGGAGAGGCGCGCAATCAGCCCCAGCATTTT
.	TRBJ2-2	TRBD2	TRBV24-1	CATSETSGSRSGELFF	TGTGCCACCAGTGAAACTAGCGGAAGTCGAAGCGGGGAGCTGTTTTTT
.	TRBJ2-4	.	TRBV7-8	CASSLSPQNIQYF	TGTGCCAGCAGCTTGAGTCCTCAAAACATTCAGTACTTC
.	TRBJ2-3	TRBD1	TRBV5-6	CASSQGTGGGTDTQYF	TGTGCCAGCAGCCAAGGGACAGGGGGCGGTACAGATACGCAGTATTTT
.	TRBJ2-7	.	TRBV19	CASSPTGLADYEQYF	TGTGCCAGTAGTCCGACAGGTCTAGCGGACTACGAGCAGTACTTC
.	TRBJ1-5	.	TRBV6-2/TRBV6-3	CASSRLFHAEHF	TGTGCCAGCAGCCGCCTCTTCCACGCAGAGCATTTT
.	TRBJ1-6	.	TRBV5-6	CASSPDFRVGRSPLHF	TGTGCCAGCAGCCCCGACTTCAGGGTAGGGCGGTCACCCCTCCACTTT
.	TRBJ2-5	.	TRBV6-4	CASTISTGSKGETQYF	TGTGCCAGCACGATATCGACAGGCTCGAAGGGGGAGACCCAGTACTTC
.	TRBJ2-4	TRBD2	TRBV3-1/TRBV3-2	CASSLGWASGNQNIQYF	TGTGCCAGCAGCCTAGGATGGGCTAGCGGGAACCAAAACATTCAGTACTTC
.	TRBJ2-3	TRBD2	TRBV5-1	CASSLGAGATDTQYF	TGCGCCAGCAGCTTGGGAGCGGGAGCCACAGATACGCAGTATTTT
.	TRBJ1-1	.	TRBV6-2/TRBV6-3	CASSPRVGRPPNTEAFF	TGTGCCAGCAGTCCCCGAGTCGGGAGGCCTCCGAACACTGAAGCTTTCTTT
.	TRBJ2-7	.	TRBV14	CASSQESNPSYEQYF	TGTGCCAGCAGCCAAGAGAGCAACCCCTCCTACGAGCAGTACTTC
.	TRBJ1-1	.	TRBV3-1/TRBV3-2	CASSPLAGDEAFF	TGTGCCAGCAGCCCACTCGCCGGGGATGAAGCTTTCTTT
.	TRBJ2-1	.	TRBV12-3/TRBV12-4	CASSLQGRGEQFF	TGTGCCAGCAGCCTACAGGGTAGGGGTGAGCAGTTCTTC
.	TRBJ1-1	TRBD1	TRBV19	CASQTGLTGAEAFF	TGTGCCAGTCAGACAGGGCTAACAGGCGCTGAAGCTTTCTTT
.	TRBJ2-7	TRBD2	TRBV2	CASSIAGARSEQYF	TGTGCCAGCAGCATAGCGGGAGCAAGATCCGAGCAGTACTTC
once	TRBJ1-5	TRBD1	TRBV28	CASSHDRGGYQPQHF	TGTGCCAGCAGTCACGACAGGGGGGGATATCAGCCCCAGCATTTT
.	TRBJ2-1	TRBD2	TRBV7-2	CASSLTSGETLEQFF	TGTGCCAGCAGCCTCACTAGCGGAGAGACCTTGGAGCAGTTCTTC
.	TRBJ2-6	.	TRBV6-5	CASSLYSSGANVLTF	TGTGCCAGCAGTCTATACAGCTCTGGGGCCAACGTCCTGACTTTC
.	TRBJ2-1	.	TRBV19	CASSSRGGTVSYNEQFF	TGTGCCAGTAGTTCTCGGGGCGGGACAGTCTCCTACAATGAGCAGTTCTTC
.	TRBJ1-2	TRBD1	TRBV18	CASSPGDRGRYGYTF	TGTGCCAGCTCACCCGGGGACAGGGGCCGCTATGGCTACACCTTC
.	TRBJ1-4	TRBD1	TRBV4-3	CASSQEPGTGDEKLFF	TGCGCCAGCAGCCAGGAGCCCGGGACAGGGGATGAAAAACTGTTTTTT
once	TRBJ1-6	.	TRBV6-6	CASTSSHSPLHF	TGTGCCAGCACCTCCTCCCATTCACCCCTCCACTTT
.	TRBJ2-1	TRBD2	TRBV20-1	CSASTSGTINEQFF	TGCAGTGCTAGTACTAGCGGGACGATCAATGAGCAGTTCTTC
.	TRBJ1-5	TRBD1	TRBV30	CAWSNHRGHQPQHF	TGTGCCTGGAGTAACCACAGGGGGCATCAGCCCCAGCATTTT
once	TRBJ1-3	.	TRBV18	CASSPAGSGNTIYF	TGTGCCAGCTCACCCGCAGGCTCTGGAAACACCATATATTTT
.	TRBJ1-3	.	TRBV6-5	CASSWQASGNTIYF	TGTGCCAGCAGTTGGCAGGCCTCTGGAAACACCATATATTTT
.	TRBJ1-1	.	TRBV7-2	CASSLMAGENTEAFF	TGTGCCAGCAGCTTAATGGCAGGGGAAAACACTGAAGCTTTCTTT
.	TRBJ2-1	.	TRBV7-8	CASSLGTSSYNEQFF	TGTGCCAGCAGCCTGGGGACAAGCTCCTACAATGAGCAGTTCTTC
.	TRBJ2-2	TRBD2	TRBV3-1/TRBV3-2	CASSQHGGDGELFF	TGTGCCAGCAGCCAACACGGGGGGGACGGGGAGCTGTTTTTT
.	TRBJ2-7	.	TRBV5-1	CASSYDSPSYEQYF	TGCGCCAGCAGCTACGACAGTCCGTCCTACGAGCAGTACTTC
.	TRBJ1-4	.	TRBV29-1	CSVLPSGVGTNEKLFF	TGCAGCGTCCTACCCTCAGGGGTTGGGACTAATGAAAAACTGTTTTTT
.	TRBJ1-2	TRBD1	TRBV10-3	CAISRTGTGDYTF	TGTGCCATCAGTCGGACAGGGACGGGAGACTACACCTTC
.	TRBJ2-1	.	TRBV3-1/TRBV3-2	CASSPTRLGEQFF	TGTGCCAGCAGCCCGACTCGACTCGGGGAGCAGTTCTTC
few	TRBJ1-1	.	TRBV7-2	CASSTWGTSNTEAFF	TGTGCCAGCAGCACTTGGGGGACATCGAACACTGAAGCTTTCTTT
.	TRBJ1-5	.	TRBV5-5	CASSSEGDQPQHF	TGTGCCAGCAGCTCGGAAGGGGATCAGCCCCAGCATTTT
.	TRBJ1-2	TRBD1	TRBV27	CASTSLGTGDYGYTF	TGTGCCAGCACCTCGCTCGGGACAGGGGACTATGGCTACACCTTC
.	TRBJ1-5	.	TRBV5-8	CASSPRVGNQPQHF	TGTGCCAGCAGCCCCAGGGTGGGCAATCAGCCCCAGCATTTT